This TCR beta chain came from a study of tumor-infiltrating lymphocytes in primary liver carcinoma. Using a constant-region primer together with ProtoScript II reverse transcriptase, TCR beta cDNA was made from around 0.55 ug of total RNA. Libraries of TCR beta came from three nested multiplex PCR rounds with slightly modified ARM-PCR. Forward primers for TRBV1-TRBV30 and a C-beta reverse primer served the first two PCR rounds, at roughly 10 cycles each. TCRdb reanalysed the multiplex PCR reads using MiXCR and keeps one entry per CDR3 protein. The sample holds 150,000 to 200,000 distinct CDR3 sequences, roughly 60% seen once. RNA isolated from unsorted whole blood supplied the blood RNA, with germline DNA also extracted. The length of the CDR3 is 13 residues. CDR1 and CDR2 from the germline V gene are WSHSY and SAAADI. Trimming removed 6 bases at V and 2 bases at J, with 11 bases between. Concerning this clonotype: Its antigen is unidentified.

General study findings and limits: Less overlap was seen in tumor-adjacent and tumor-blood pairs than in tumor region pairs.

The rearrangement uses TRBV10-2 and TRBJ2-7; weak D call: TRBD1 (5 bases). The TCR was taken from a man between 40 and 49 years old with primary liver carcinoma and hepatitis B virus infection. The sample consisted of peripheral blood. The CDR3 loop reads CASSQGSPYEQYF. In DNA form, the CDR3 reads TGCGCCAGCAGCCAGGGTTCTCCCTACGAGCAGTACTTC.